This paragraph covers one T cell receptor (beta chain) sequence. TCRdb keeps only in-frame clones here, not all; method: immunoSEQ multiplex PCR. The sample carries under 200,000 clones, around four fifths recorded once. The sample is drawn from a study of blood T cell repertoires in COVID-19. Looked up from germline, CDR1 is SGHRS and CDR2 is YFSETQ. The CDR3 consists of 14 residues. The V segment lost 6 bases and the J segment 3 bases; nucleotides outside the gene matches: 6. The specimen sequenced was peripheral blood. The receptor was isolated from a woman under 40 with acute or convalescent COVID-19. The chain has TRBV5-1 and TRBJ2-1; 7 nucleotides agree with TRBD1. CDR3: CASKGAGGYNEQFF. The CDR3 DNA sequence: TGCGCCAGCAAGGGTGCAGGGGGCTACAATGAGCAGTTCTTC.